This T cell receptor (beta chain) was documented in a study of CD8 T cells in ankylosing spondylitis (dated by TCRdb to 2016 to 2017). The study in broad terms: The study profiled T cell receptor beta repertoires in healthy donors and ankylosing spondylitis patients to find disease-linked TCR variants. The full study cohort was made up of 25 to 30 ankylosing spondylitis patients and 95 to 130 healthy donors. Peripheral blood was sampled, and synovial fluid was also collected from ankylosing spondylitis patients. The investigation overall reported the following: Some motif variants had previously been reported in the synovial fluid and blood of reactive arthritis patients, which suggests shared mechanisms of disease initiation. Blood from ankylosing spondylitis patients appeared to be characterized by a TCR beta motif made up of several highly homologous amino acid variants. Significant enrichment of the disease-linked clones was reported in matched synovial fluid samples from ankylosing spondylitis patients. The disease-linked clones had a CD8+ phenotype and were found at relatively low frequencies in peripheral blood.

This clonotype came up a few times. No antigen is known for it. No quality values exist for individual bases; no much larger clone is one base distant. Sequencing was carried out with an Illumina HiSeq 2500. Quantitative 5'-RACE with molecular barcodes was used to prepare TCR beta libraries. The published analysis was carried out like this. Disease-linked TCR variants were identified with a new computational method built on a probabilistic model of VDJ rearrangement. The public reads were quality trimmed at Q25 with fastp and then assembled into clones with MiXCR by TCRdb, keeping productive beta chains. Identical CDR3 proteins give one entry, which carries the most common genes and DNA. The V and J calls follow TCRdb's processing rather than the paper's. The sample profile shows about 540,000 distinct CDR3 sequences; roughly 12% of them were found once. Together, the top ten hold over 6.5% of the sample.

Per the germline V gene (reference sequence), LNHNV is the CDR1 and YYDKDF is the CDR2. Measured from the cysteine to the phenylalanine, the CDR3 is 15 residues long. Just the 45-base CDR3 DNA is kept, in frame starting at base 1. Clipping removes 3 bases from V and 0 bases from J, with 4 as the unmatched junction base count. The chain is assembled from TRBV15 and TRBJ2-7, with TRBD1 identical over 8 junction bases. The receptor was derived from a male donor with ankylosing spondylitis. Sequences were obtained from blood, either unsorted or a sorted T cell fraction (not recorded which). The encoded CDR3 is CATSRTGALSYEQYF. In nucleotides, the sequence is TGTGCCACCAGCAGGACAGGGGCCCTCTCCTACGAGCAGTACTTC.